One sample yielded the 26 T cell receptor beta chains listed below, sequenced in a study of T-cell reconstitution after alpha-beta-depleted transplantation in children (dated by TCRdb to the mid-2010s). The meaning of the sample's treatment or condition label: allogeneic hematopoietic cell transplantation with graft depleted of TCRalphabeta T cells and CD19 B cells. Preparation of the library involved PCR. The instrument was an Illumina HiSeq 2500. To normalize quantification of the TCRbeta repertoire, the TCR libraries were built with molecular barcoding that relied on unique molecular identifiers. Through fastp at Q25 and MiXCR, TCRdb rebuilt clones from the public reads, retaining in-frame beta chains. For every CDR3 protein sequence, its rows merge into one entry that carries the most common genes and DNA. The sample yields fewer than 550,000 distinct CDR3 sequences; approximately 10% were counted once. The ten largest clonotypes hold less than 15% of the sample.

The sequencing used PBMCs, mostly from graft donor cells, collected 180 days after TCRalphabeta/CD19-depleted stem cell transplant. The receptors originated from a female patient aged 2-9 years who had a stem cell transplant for aplastic anemia, so the T cells may come from the graft donor.

This clonotype was observed a handful of times. The genes are TRBV20-1 and TRBJ2-2; 8 bases map to TRBD1. This CDR3 region has 13 residues. The germline V gene encodes CDR1 DFQATT and CDR2 SNEGSKA (reference sequence). Trimming took 4 bases from V and 3 from J; bases not matched to a gene: 1. This CDR3 reads CSAMTGDTGELFF. The DNA of the CDR3 is TGCAGTGCTATGACAGGGGACACCGGGGAGCTGTTTTTT.

This clonotype was counted only a few times. V and J are TRBV12-3 or TRBV12-4 and TRBJ1-2; the D gene is possibly TRBD1 (5 bases). Trimming removed 5 bases at V and 4 bases at J, with 17 bases between. There are 15 residues in the CDR3. CDR3 region: CASSPLGRTGYGYTF. The CDR3 bases are TGTGCCAGCAGTCCCCTGGGACGGACCGGCTATGGCTACACCTTC.

This clonotype appeared many times. The V and J genes are TRBV12-3 or TRBV12-4 and TRBJ2-2, with TRBD2 identical over 8 bases. V trimming: 8 bases; J trimming: 5 bases; junction bases outside the gene matches: 13. The CDR3 has 16 residues. Written as DNA, the CDR3 is TGTGCCAGCCAACGTCGAGGGACTAGTCCGACCGGGGAGCTGTTTTTT. Its translation is CASQRRGTSPTGELFF.

The V call is TRBV12-3 or TRBV12-4, the J call TRBJ1-5, with D possibly being TRBD1 (6 bases). V gave up 4 bases and J gave up 8 bases, with 15 bases separating them. The CDR3 totals 14 residues. Here the CDR3 reads CASSYRQAEEPQHF. CDR3 DNA: TGTGCCAGCAGTTACCGACAGGCCGAAGAGCCCCAGCATTTT.

The genes are TRBV20-1 and TRBJ1-6; the D gene is possibly TRBD1 (5 bases). This CDR3 is 13 amino acids long. Germline V gene sequence: CDR1 DFQATT, CDR2 SNEGSKA (reference sequence). Between the trimmed V and J ends, which lost 5 bases and 11 bases, there was a span of 16 bases. CDR3 amino acids: CSARRQGEAPLHF. The CDR3 DNA reads as TGCAGTGCTCGTAGGCAGGGTGAGGCACCCCTCCACTTT.

This chain connects TRBV19 to TRBJ2-4, with 14 bases fitting TRBD2. CDR3 size: 20 residues. Germline CDR1 is LNHDA and CDR2 is SQIVND (reference sequence). V shed 2 bases, J shed 1 base, and the junction held 10 bases outside the gene matches. The CDR3 DNA sequence: TGTGCCAGTAGTATAAGGGGACTAGCGGGAGTTATAGGGGCCAAAAACATTCAGTACTTC. It translates to CASSIRGLAGVIGAKNIQYF.

In this sample, this clonotype turned up many times. V gene TRBV12-3 or TRBV12-4 combines with J gene TRBJ2-4; no reliable D call. V lost 3 bases to trimming and J lost 13 bases, with 13 bases between them. This CDR3 spans 12 amino acids. CDR3 residues: CASSFSIWAQYF. CDR3 coding DNA: TGTGCCAGCAGTTTTAGTATCTGGGCGCAGTACTTC.

In its sample, this clonotype was seen a few times. The V call is TRBV5-1, the J call TRBJ2-7, with D possibly being TRBD1 (6 bases). Germline CDR1 is SGHRS and CDR2 is YFSETQ. V was cut by 3 bases and J by 0 bases, with 19 bases left in between. This CDR3 has 17 amino acids. CDR3 coding DNA: TGCGCCAGCAGCTCCCGTCTAGGGGGTTCGGACTCCTACGAGCAGTACTTC. Translation: CASSSRLGGSDSYEQYF.

J is TRBJ1-2 and V is TRBV29-1; D perhaps matches TRBD1 (6 bases). This CDR3 has 13 amino acids. V was cut by 0 bases and J by 6 bases, with 11 bases left in between. Germline lookup yields CDR1 SQVTM and CDR2 ANQGSEA. CDR3 loop: CSVEDNWTDGYTF. CDR3 nucleotides: TGCAGCGTTGAAGATAACTGGACAGATGGCTACACCTTC.

In its sample, this clonotype was seen many times. The chain uses TRBV5-1 and TRBJ2-3; D remains unclear. Trimming cost V 4 bases and J 6 bases, with 12 bases left between them. Germline-derived CDR1 and CDR2 are SGHRS and YFSETQ. This CDR3 is built from 13 residues. The CDR3 DNA reads as TGCGCCAGCAGCGAAATTCGTCCGGATACGCAGTATTTT. As protein: CASSEIRPDTQYF.

This clonotype was detected a few times. The chain joins TRBV15 to TRBJ2-3; D unresolved. In germline, CDR1 is LNHNV, CDR2 YYDKDF (reference sequence). V was trimmed by 1 base and J by 2 bases, leaving 10 bases between them. The CDR3 extends over 15 amino acids. CDR3 residues: CATSRARRPTDTQYF. CDR3 sequence (DNA): TGTGCCACCAGCAGAGCCCGTCGACCCACAGATACGCAGTATTTT.

A few counts support this clonotype. The rearrangement links TRBV15 to TRBJ2-1; 12 nucleotides line up with TRBD2. Looked up from germline, CDR1 is LNHNV and CDR2 is YYDKDF (reference sequence). The CDR3 length is 18 residues. The junction had 10 bases not matched to a gene; V was cut back by 3 bases and J by 4 bases. CDR3 in DNA: TGTGCCACCAGCAGCGACCTAGCGGGAGGGGGGAGATACAATGAGCAGTTCTTC. This sequence encodes CATSSDLAGGGRYNEQFF.

The chain joins TRBV7-6 to TRBJ1-1, with a weak D call TRBD1 (6 bases). Germline V CDR1 and CDR2: SGHVS, FNYEAQ. Trimming pared 2 bases from V and 4 bases from J, leaving 11 bases between. The CDR3 is made up of 14 amino acids. CDR3 nucleotide sequence: TGTGCCAGCAGCTTAAATCGAGGGGGCACTGAAGCTTTCTTT. Its translation is CASSLNRGGTEAFF.

CDR3 in amino acids: CASNLGQGGQPQHF. In DNA form, the CDR3 reads TGTGCCAGCAACTTAGGACAGGGAGGTCAGCCCCAGCATTTT. The chain combines TRBV6-1 with TRBJ1-5, with TRBD1 matching over 8 bases. Unmatched junction bases numbered 8, after V lost 7 bases and J lost 6 bases. This CDR3 comprises 14 residues. In germline, CDR1 is MNHNS, CDR2 SASEGT.

V is TRBV4-2 and J is TRBJ2-5; the match to TRBD2 covers 7 bases. The trim removed 6 bases at V and 4 bases at J, leaving 11 bases unmatched. From germline, CDR1 is LGHNA and CDR2 YNFKEQ. The CDR3 runs to 15 residues. This CDR3 reads CASRDIGGEGETQYF. CDR3 nucleotides: TGTGCCAGCAGGGACATAGGCGGGGAGGGAGAGACCCAGTACTTC.

This chain connects TRBV29-1 to TRBJ2-2; D might be TRBD1 (6 bases). In germline, CDR1 is SQVTM, CDR2 ANQGSEA. The CDR3 is 13 residues long. V was cut by 7 bases and J by 0 bases, with 9 bases left in between. This CDR3 is CSGGQPNTGELFF. The DNA of the CDR3 is TGCAGCGGTGGACAGCCGAACACCGGGGAGCTGTTTTTT.

At least ten counts were recorded for this clonotype. V usage is TRBV20-1 and J usage is TRBJ2-1; 8 bases are a match to TRBD2. CDR3 size: 16 residues. Germline V lookup: CDR1 DFQATT, CDR2 SNEGSKA (reference sequence). The trim removed 3 bases at V and 7 bases at J, leaving 14 bases unmatched. CDR3 coding DNA: TGCAGTGCTAGTGACTACGGGAGGGCCTTGAAGAATGAGCAGTTCTTC. This gives the protein CSASDYGRALKNEQFF.

This clonotype turned up a few times. This chain connects TRBV12-3 or TRBV12-4 to TRBJ1-1; D not certain. The V end was cut by 3 bases, the J end by 1 base, with 12 bases between. This CDR3 contains 15 residues. The CDR3 loop reads CASSFGPATNTEAFF. Written as DNA, the CDR3 is TGTGCCAGCAGTTTCGGACCGGCCACGAACACTGAAGCTTTCTTT.

Only a few counts were recorded for this clonotype. The chain combines TRBV6-2 or TRBV6-3 with TRBJ1-2, with D uncertain. The CDR3 is made up of 14 amino acids. Between the trimmed V and J ends, which lost 2 bases and 4 bases, there was a span of 11 bases. Germline CDR1 and CDR2: MNHEY and SVGEGT. The DNA for the CDR3 is TGTGCCAGCAGTTACATAACAGCGGGCTATGGCTACACCTTC. It yields the protein CASSYITAGYGYTF.

V and J are TRBV12-3 or TRBV12-4 and TRBJ1-5, with 11 bases fitting TRBD1. The CDR3 consists of 19 residues. The V gene end was trimmed by 0 bases and the J gene end by 1 base; junction bases not matched to a gene: 8. This CDR3 is CASSLAGDRGYLSNQPQHF. The DNA for the CDR3 is TGTGCCAGCAGTTTAGCGGGGGACAGGGGGTACCTGAGCAATCAGCCCCAGCATTTT.

This clonotype has only a few counts. The chain links TRBV4-3 to TRBJ2-2; D call uncertain. Trimming shortened V by 6 bases and J by 5 bases, and 13 bases separated the two germline ends. Germline CDR1 reads LGHNA; CDR2 reads YSLEER. This CDR3 contains 14 residues. The CDR3 bases are TGCGCCAGCAGGCGCCAAATATTTACCGGGGAGCTGTTTTTT. Amino acids: CASRRQIFTGELFF.

This clonotype was recorded at least ten times. The V and J genes are TRBV28 and TRBJ2-4, with D possibly matching TRBD1 (6 bases). CDR1 and CDR2 from the germline V gene are MDHEN and SYDVKM. There are 17 residues in the CDR3. Trimming left V 2 bases short and J 4 bases short, with 18 bases between. The CDR3 sequence is CASSLLQGTIIKNIQYF. The CDR3, as DNA: TGTGCCAGCAGTTTACTACAGGGTACCATTATTAAAAACATTCAGTACTTC.

The chain employs TRBV6-1 and TRBJ2-3; maybe TRBD1 (6 bases). The CDR3 contains 15 residues. V lost 6 bases, J lost 1 base, and 14 bases lay in between. From germline, CDR1 is MNHNS and CDR2 SASEGT. The CDR3 DNA reads TGTGCCAGCAGGATAGGGGGTGTTGGCACAGATACGCAGTATTTT. Translating it yields CASRIGGVGTDTQYF.

For this clonotype: A read error is possible here, since a much larger clone lies one base away. The chain is built from TRBV6-5 and TRBJ1-3; D gene unclear. The CDR3 runs 16 residues. Germline lookup yields CDR1 MNHEY and CDR2 SVGAGI. CDR3 protein: CASSYSESASGSTIYF. The CDR3 nucleotides are TGTGCCAGCAGTTACTCAGAGAGCGCCTCTGGAAGCACCATATATTTT.

This clonotype has only a few counts. V and J are TRBV24-1 and TRBJ2-5; TRBD2 agrees at 12 bases. Germline V gene data show CDR1 as KGHDR and CDR2 as SFDVKD. CDR3 length: 19 residues. Trimming at V came to 0 bases and at J to 2 bases, leaving 9 bases not matched to a gene. The CDR3 spells CATSDLDQRTSGVQETQYF. In DNA, the CDR3 is TGTGCCACCAGTGATTTGGACCAAAGGACTAGCGGGGTGCAAGAGACCCAGTACTTC.

In this sample, this clonotype turned up many times. In DNA, the CDR3 is TGTGCCAGCAGCCCACAGGGGAGCAATCAGCCCCAGCATTTT. Protein: CASSPQGSNQPQHF. The chain recombines TRBV12-3 or TRBV12-4 with TRBJ1-5; 7 nucleotides align to TRBD1. Trimming took 6 bases from V and 1 from J; bases not matched to a gene: 3. The CDR3 totals 14 residues.